This TCR beta chain was profiled in a study of early T cells in non-severe SARS-CoV-2 infection (dated by TCRdb to about 2021). Notes on the research overall: Because TCR sequencing relied on bulk RNA taken from unsorted whole blood, pairing of alpha and beta chains was not possible. Study-wide findings and limitations: Matching against VDJdb was skewed toward anti-spike CD8 responses, likely underestimated virus-specific expansions, and missed private and CD4 specificities.

Trimming removed 1 base from V and 1 base from J, leaving 14 bases between the germline ends. The CDR3 sequence holds 16 residues, the cysteine and phenylalanine included. Just CDR3 DNA is preserved here, 48 bases in frame from base 1. Via the germline V gene, CDR1 is SGHVS and CDR2 FNYEAQ. The method was 5' RACE. The sequencer was a NextSeq 500. To correct for sequencing error and PCR bias, the TCR library protocol tagged individual cDNA molecules with unique molecular identifiers. Sequencing covered both TCR alpha and beta chains, and within each sample the abundances of alpha and beta sequences were tightly co-correlated. The authors' pipeline ran thus. Decombinator V4 was used to annotate TCR sequences for V gene, J gene and CDR3. Expanded TCRs were defined as changing significantly between any two time points under a Poisson model with p below 0.0001. Abundances of TCRs were expressed as counts per million after normalisation to the total number of TCRs sequenced in each sample. MAIT TCRs were defined by TRAV1-2 paired with TRAJ12, TRAJ20 or TRAJ33, and iNKT TCRs by TRAV10 paired with TRAJ18. VDJdb, accessed on 1 November 2021, was searched for TCRs annotated for CMV, EBV and SARS-CoV-2, and TCRs annotated for more than one antigen were excluded. The raw public data were reprocessed by TCRdb itself: fastp quality trimming at Q25, MiXCR clonotype calling, in-frame beta chains only. Each record represents a unique CDR3 protein, reported with the most common genes and DNA among its rows. These V and J calls derive from TCRdb rather than the authors' analysis. For this sample there are tens of thousands of distinct CDR3 sequences; under 15% appear just once. The top ten clones comprise roughly 2.6% of the sample.

Set within a cohort of healthcare workers in London, UK, this nested case-control study involved weekly PCR testing of nasopharyngeal swabs along with blood sampling. Between 23 and 31 March 2020, the week of the UK lockdown, healthcare workers were enrolled and then followed up weekly for as long as 16 weeks. Comment on this clonotype: The target of this receptor is not known. A much larger clone differs by one base, so this may be a read error.

This TCR was sampled from an adult who was a healthcare worker with PCR-confirmed SARS-CoV-2 infection or an uninfected control (not recorded which). This specimen was whole blood, taken at baseline. The chain is encoded by TRBV7-6 joined to TRBJ2-7; 5 matching bases give a weak D call of TRBD2. CDR3 reads: CASSLGPAATSYEQYF. The DNA sequence is TGTGCCAGCAGCTTAGGGCCAGCGGCGACATCCTACGAGCAGTACTTC. Supplemented by the reference TRBV7-6 and TRBJ2-7 proteins around the CDR3, the complete variable domain is GAGVSQSPRYKVTKRGQDVALRCDPISGHVSLYWYRQALGQGPEFLTYFNYEAQQDKSGLPNDRFSAERPEGSISTLTIQRTEQRDSAMYRCASSLGPAATSYEQYFGPGTRLTVT.